A single sample is the source of the 18 T cell receptor beta chains below, sequenced in a study of beta chain features in type 1 diabetes. Broader study findings: TCRB CDR3s were moderately but significantly shorter in Type 1 diabetes patients in all four CD4+ subsets.

The investigators reverse transcribed all of the isolated RNA, so they sequenced expressed TCRB transcripts. Produced via immunoSEQ multiplex PCR; TCRdb's table is partial and in-frame only. The table shows roughly 400,000 clones, with around a tenth occurring only once. These receptors lack a known antigen. The sample was central memory CD4+ T cells from blood. These receptor sequences come from a man in his thirties or forties with type 1 diabetes.

The rearrangement links TRBV28 to TRBJ2-1; TRBD1 aligns across 9 bases. The CDR3 covers 15 residues. Germline lookup yields CDR1 MDHEN and CDR2 SYDVKM. Germline trimming cut 5 bases from V and 5 bases from J; bases unmatched to any gene: 7. CDR3 amino acids: CASSGTGTGHNEQFF. The CDR3, as DNA: TGTGCCAGCAGTGGAACCGGGACAGGGCACAATGAGCAGTTCTTC.

The V call is TRBV18, the J call TRBJ2-5, with TRBD1 as a possible D gene (5 bases). This CDR3 spans 14 amino acids. Trimming took 1 base from V and 4 from J, leaving 10 bases between them. Per the germline V gene, CDR1 is KGHSH and CDR2 is LQKENI. CDR3 nucleotides: TGTGCCAGCTCACCACGGGGCAGCCCAGAGACCCAGTACTTC. This gives the protein CASSPRGSPETQYF.

The chain has TRBV29-1 and TRBJ1-1, with TRBD1 as a possible D gene (5 bases). V was shortened by 3 bases and J by 1 base, with 9 bases between the two germline ends. This CDR3 is 13 amino acids long. The germline V gene has CDR1 SQVTM and CDR2 ANQGSEA. Here the CDR3 DNA reads TGCAGCGTTGAGCAGCAGGGGAACACTGAAGCTTTCTTT. As protein: CSVEQQGNTEAFF.

This clone was observed a few times. The V call is TRBV30, the J call TRBJ1-1; TRBD1 aligns across 9 bases. CDR3 length: 12 residues. The ends lost 5 bases at V and 4 bases at J; junction bases unmatched: 2. Per germline, CDR1 GTSNPN and CDR2 SVGIG (reference sequence). The CDR3 sequence: CAWGQGTTEAFF. As DNA, the CDR3 is TGTGCCTGGGGACAGGGGACCACTGAAGCTTTCTTT.

This clone has only a few counts. The V and J genes are TRBV14 and TRBJ2-1; 10 positions match TRBD1. Per germline, CDR1 SGHDN and CDR2 FVKESK. V shed 4 bases, J shed 3 bases, and the junction held 9 bases outside the gene matches. The CDR3 is made up of 17 amino acids. CDR3 region: CASSPGDRGQDYNEQFF. CDR3 nucleotides: TGTGCCAGCAGCCCCGGAGACAGGGGGCAAGACTACAATGAGCAGTTCTTC. The variable domain in full, with the rest retrieved from reference TRBV14 and TRBJ2-1, is EAGVTQFPSHSVIEKGQTVTLRCDPISGHDNLYWYRRVMGKEIKFLLHFVKESKQDESGMPNNRFLAERTGGTYSTLKVQPAELEDSGVYFCASSPGDRGQDYNEQFFGPGTRLTVL.

The chain carries TRBV11-2 and TRBJ2-6, with no clear D. The CDR3 contains 17 residues. V dropped 4 bases and J dropped 6 bases, with 19 bases sitting between them. CDR1 and CDR2 (germline): SGHAT, FQNNGV. The CDR3 nucleotides are TGTGCCAGCAGCTCCTACAGACGCCTCCCAGAGGCCAACGTCCTGACTTTC. Its protein product is CASSSYRRLPEANVLTF.

This clone showed up many times. V gene TRBV14 combines with J gene TRBJ2-1; D is perhaps TRBD2 (6 bases). The CDR3 length is 16 residues. Trimming shortened V by 4 bases and J by 4 bases, and 17 bases separated the two germline ends. Per germline, CDR1 SGHDN and CDR2 FVKESK. The DNA of the CDR3 is TGTGCCAGCAGCCCCGGTTGGTCTAGCGCTTACAATGAGCAGTTCTTC. Protein product: CASSPGWSSAYNEQFF. Combining the CDR3 with reference TRBV14 and TRBJ2-1 gives the whole variable domain EAGVTQFPSHSVIEKGQTVTLRCDPISGHDNLYWYRRVMGKEIKFLLHFVKESKQDESGMPNNRFLAERTGGTYSTLKVQPAELEDSGVYFCASSPGWSSAYNEQFFGPGTRLTVL.

This clone was recorded a few times. In the same sample, other DNA sequences code for this CDR3. The genes are TRBV7-9 and TRBJ2-1; TRBD1 agrees at 8 bases. The CDR3 spans 15 residues. Trimming removed 5 bases from V and 6 bases from J; junction bases left unmatched: 9. CDR1 is SEHNR, CDR2 FQNEAQ, per germline (reference sequence). CDR3 nucleotides: TGTGCCAGCAGCGCAGGGGGCTTTTCGTCCAATGAGCAGTTCTTC. Translating gives CASSAGGFSSNEQFF.

The DNA for the CDR3 is TGCAGCGTTGAATACGCATCCAACACTGAAGCTTTCTTT. It yields the protein CSVEYASNTEAFF. This chain uses TRBV29-1 with TRBJ1-1, with D uncertain. Trimming took off 2 bases at V and 2 bases at J, with 9 bases between the two ends. Looked up from germline, CDR1 is SQVTM and CDR2 is ANQGSEA. This CDR3 region has 13 residues.

V is TRBV2 and J is TRBJ2-7, with a tentative D call TRBD1 (7 bases). The V gene's germline CDR1 is SNHLY and CDR2 FYNNEI. Trimming left V 6 bases short and J 0 bases short, with 12 bases between. The CDR3 is 14 amino acids. The CDR3 DNA reads as TGTGCCAGCAGGGAGGGGGCTAACTCCTACGAGCAGTACTTC. Amino acids: CASREGANSYEQYF.

There are a few counts of this clone. The rearrangement links TRBV27 to TRBJ1-1, with 9 bases matching TRBD1. V lost 2 bases and J lost 3; bases outside the gene matches: 13. CDR1 is MNHEY, CDR2 SMNVEV, per germline (reference sequence). This CDR3 spans 18 amino acids. For the CDR3, the DNA is TGTGCCAGCAGTTTAATCTCGGGGCGGACAGGGGATTACACTGAAGCTTTCTTT. Translated: CASSLISGRTGDYTEAFF.

This clone was seen a few times. J is TRBJ2-1 and V is TRBV4-2, with 8 bases lining up with TRBD2. In germline, CDR1 is LGHNA, CDR2 YNFKEQ. This CDR3 is 13 amino acids long. J lost 8 bases, V lost 5 bases, and 5 bases had no gene match. The DNA for the CDR3 is TGTGCCAGCAGCTTTGGGACTAGGGATGAGCAGTTCTTC. Amino acid sequence: CASSFGTRDEQFF.

This clone has a handful of counts. The chain has TRBV11-3 and TRBJ2-5; D possibly corresponds to TRBD2 (5 bases). CDR3 length: 12 residues. The germline gives CDR1 SGHNT, CDR2 YENEEA. Trimming pared 3 bases from V and 7 bases from J, leaving 9 bases between. The CDR3 DNA reads TGTGCCAGCAGCTTCCCCCGGGGGACCCAGTACTTC. Residues: CASSFPRGTQYF. Using reference TRBV11-3 and TRBJ2-5 for the parts outside the CDR3, the full variable domain is EAGVVQSPRYKIIEKKQPVAFWCNPISGHNTLYWYLQNLGQGPELLIRYENEEAVDDSQLPKDRFSAERLKGVDSTLKIQPAELGDSAVYLCASSFPRGTQYFGPGTRLLVL.

This chain links TRBV7-2 with TRBJ1-2; D remains ambiguous. The germline gives CDR1 SGHTA, CDR2 FQGNSA. The CDR3 extends over 15 amino acids. Trimming stripped 1 base from V and 5 bases from J, with 14 bases between. In nucleotides, the CDR3 is TGTGCCAGCAGCTTAGGCACGCCCCCCGCATATGGCTACACCTTC. This encodes CASSLGTPPAYGYTF.

The genes are TRBV25-1 and TRBJ1-1, with D possibly matching TRBD1 (6 bases). This CDR3 is built from 14 residues. In germline, CDR1 is MGHDK, CDR2 SYGVNS. V was cut by 0 bases and J by 6 bases, with 11 bases left in between. In nucleotides, the CDR3 is TGTGCCAGCAGTGAATACGGGGGCGAGGCTGAAGCTTTCTTT. As protein: CASSEYGGEAEAFF.

This rearrangement joins TRBV5-6 to TRBJ2-7, with D possibly matching TRBD1 (5 bases). Germline V CDR1 and CDR2: SGHDT, YYEEEE. The CDR3 loop spans 15 amino acids. The V end lost 0 bases, the J end lost 0 bases, and 10 bases lay between the germline ends. The CDR3, as DNA: TGTGCCAGCAGCTTGGAGGGGTTAGGCTCCTACGAGCAGTACTTC. This encodes CASSLEGLGSYEQYF.

This clone was seen more than once but under ten times. The rearrangement uses TRBV4-2 and TRBJ1-2, with TRBD1 identical over 8 bases. This CDR3 region has 14 residues. Trimming at V came to 0 bases and at J to 7 bases, leaving 4 bases not matched to a gene. From germline, CDR1 is LGHNA and CDR2 YNFKEQ. The CDR3 spells CASSQEQGAVGYTF. The CDR3 DNA follows: TGTGCCAGCAGCCAAGAGCAGGGGGCTGTTGGCTACACCTTC.

The V call is TRBV10-3, the J call TRBJ2-2, with 8 bases matching TRBD1. This CDR3 has 15 amino acids. With V trimmed by 3 bases and J by 5 bases, 5 bases remained unmatched. The V gene's germline CDR1 is ENHRY and CDR2 SYGVKD. CDR3 sequence (DNA): TGTGCCATCAGTGACCAGGGGGCGCAAACCGGGGAGCTGTTTTTT. As protein: CAISDQGAQTGELFF.